This T cell receptor beta chain emerged from a study of vaccination and CD4 T cells after COVID-19 (dated by TCRdb to 2022 to 2024). Regarding the study in general: Every convalescent patient had a positive nasal swab PCR test for SARS-CoV-2, with mild disease in about nine patients and severe disease in one. The convalescent cohort included six males and four females, with two Hispanic individuals, seven Caucasians, two Asians and one multiracial person. Participants received two doses of either the Pfizer-BioNTech BNT162b2 vaccine (n=8) or the Moderna mRNA-1273 vaccine (n=2). Post-COVID blood samples were collected from convalescent patients a median of around 96 days after diagnosis, with a range of roughly 35 to 161 days. Post-vaccine blood samples were obtained a median of approximately 74 days after the second vaccine dose, with a range of about 13 to 250 days. Culture stimuli were overlapping spike peptide pools from SARS-CoV-2 and from the common cold coronaviruses HCoV-NL63, HCoV-OC43 and HCoV-229E. In control cultures, a CEFX viral epitope pool was used as positive control, an HIV-1 Nef peptide pool was used as negative control, or no peptide was added. In 10 COVID-19 convalescent patients and several infection-naive healthy vaccine recipients, the spike-specific CD4+ TCR repertoire before mRNA vaccination was compared with the repertoire after mRNA vaccination. What the study reported, not specific to this receptor: In convalescent patients, a median about 90% of post-vaccine SARS-CoV-2-reactive clones were detected only after vaccination, and vaccine-specific priming was suggested by this finding. The number of convalescent patients in the study was relatively small, and the study did not examine early timepoints following natural infection. Of the vaccine-specific clones in convalescent patients, 304 of 307, or nearly all, reacted only to SARS-CoV-2 spike and did not cross-react with common cold coronaviruses. Although the median number of SARS-CoV-2-reactive clonotypes went up from roughly 23 after infection to more than 30 after vaccination, the increase was not significant.

This clonotype has a handful of counts. Its antigen remains undetermined. No per-base quality is available; no much larger clone lies one base away. Library generation was performed with PCR. DNA from cultured CD4+ T cells underwent TCR sequencing with the Oncomine TCR Beta short-read assay at the Johns Hopkins FTIC core. The QIAamp micro DNA kit was used to extract genomic DNA from the cultured CD4+ T cells. Oncomine TCR Beta libraries made from cultured CD4+ T cells were pooled using unique dual indexes and sequenced on an Illumina iSeq 100. Turning to the authors' computational methods: Non-productive sequences were filtered out, and CDR3s that did not start with C, did not end with F or W, or were shorter than 7 amino acids were discarded. Antigen-specific clonotypes were identified using the MANAFEST web application through comparison of peptide-stimulated wells with reference and other culture wells. Positive clones required FDR below 0.05, an odds ratio above 5, and productive frequency above 0.1% in at least two of three replicate wells. A clonotype was classed as cross-reactive if the clonotype showed significant expansion both in SARS-CoV-2 spike wells and in at least one common cold coronavirus spike condition. Using R version 3.6.1, CDR3 homology was evaluated through Levenshtein distances (stringdist) along with unrooted phylogenetic trees (ape). TCRdb reanalyzed the raw reads on its own, using fastp at Q25 for trimming and MiXCR for clone calling, and kept in-frame beta chains. Every CDR3 protein is listed once, alongside the most common genes and DNA of its rows. In this record, the V and J calls reflect TCRdb's handling and not the investigators' own analysis. This sample has about 13,000 distinct CDR3 sequences in its table, and 45% to 60% of those were observed once. The top ten hold around a sixth of the sample.

At the junction V is shortened by 5 bases and J by 6 bases, with 13 bases in between. The CDR1 and CDR2 encoded by the germline V gene are SGHTA and FQGNSA. From its cysteine to its phenylalanine, the CDR3 spans 13 amino acids. This entry keeps only the CDR3 DNA: 39 bases, framed from base 1. The treatment or condition label here, explained by the study, means: approximately nine-day PBMC culture with coronavirus spike peptide pools or control peptides (ViraFEST assay). The ViraFEST assay was used in the study, in which antigen-specific T cells were expanded with peptide pools and expanded clonotypes were subsequently identified by TCR sequencing. The convalescent patients' positive SARS-CoV-2 PCR tests fell between March and December 2020, which was before the Alpha, Beta and Delta variants emerged in the United States. Each well held about 1.8 million PBMCs cultured with approximately 9.2 ug/ml peptide pools in IMDM containing roughly 4.7% human AB serum and 7.5 to 10 IU/ml IL-2. Half of the culture medium was replaced with fresh IL-2-containing medium on days 3 and 7. After around 10 days of culture, CD4+ T cells were isolated by negative selection with the EasySep CD4+ T cell isolation kit. Ficoll-Paque Plus gradient centrifugation was used to isolate PBMCs from whole blood, and the isolated PBMCs were then either used fresh or cryopreserved at -140C. Triplicate wells were generally used for each culture condition.

This sequence uses TRBV7-2 and TRBJ1-1; perhaps TRBD1 is the D gene, with 6 bases matching. The sequenced sample was CD4+ T cells from blood, cultured in vitro. The sequence was collected from a human donor who had recovered from COVID-19. The CDR3 sequence is CASSIRGRAEAFF. The DNA sequence follows: TGTGCCAGCAGCATCAGGGGTAGGGCTGAAGCTTTCTTT.